This T cell receptor (beta chain) was profiled in a study of blood T cells in healthy people across ages. The V and J ends lost 8 bases and 4 bases, in that order; junction bases with no gene match: 9. The CDR3 runs to 14 residues. The germline V gene has CDR1 SGHRS and CDR2 YFSETQ. PCR was performed a second time for roughly 7 to 12 cycles using a sample-barcoded 5' primer and a J-beta primer mix. TCRdb passed the 5' RACE reads through MiXCR, listing each CDR3 protein once. The repertoire holds more than 750,000 distinct CDR3 sequences, with 25% to 30% as singletons. This same sample was also taken into another study, of T cells of mothers and their children. That work states: Researchers found no T cell clones that were persistent and microchimeric.

This chain links TRBV5-1 with TRBJ1-1; TRBD1 matches 9 bases. The specimen was blood. The sequence was collected from a woman in her forties in good health. CDR3 DNA: TGCGCCAGTCATCTCCGGGACAGGGTCACTGAAGCTTTCTTT. Protein product: CASHLRDRVTEAFF.